Below, 22 T cell receptor beta chains from the same sample are listed, as sequenced in a study of resident and recirculating memory T cells in vitiligo. Data came from immunoSEQ multiplex PCR; TCRdb stores just in-frame clones and leaves some out. The table has 75,000 to 85,000 clones, under 95% seen once. The specimen sequenced was blood. The receptors derive from a male donor with vitiligo.

The rearrangement joins TRBV9 to TRBJ1-1; D ambiguous. This CDR3 is 14 amino acids long. The V and J ends lost 0 bases and 5 bases respectively, with 11 bases between them. Germline CDR1 is SGDLS and CDR2 is YYNGEE. In DNA, the CDR3 is TGTGCCAGCAGCGTAGCAGCGACCCAAACTGAAGCTTTCTTT. Translation gives CASSVAATQTEAFF.

V gene TRBV28 combines with J gene TRBJ1-2, with a tentative D call TRBD1 (6 bases). CDR1 is MDHEN and CDR2 is SYDVKM in the germline V gene. The CDR3 runs to 14 residues. V was pared by 4 bases and J by 0 bases, with 9 bases between. The CDR3 coding sequence is TGTGCCAGCAGTTATGGACAGTCTAACTATGGCTACACCTTC. Its protein product is CASSYGQSNYGYTF.

This chain joins TRBV5-4 and TRBJ2-1, with TRBD1 matching 9 bases. J was trimmed by 8 bases and V by 4 bases; bases with no gene match: 7. The CDR3 has 14 amino acids. Germline CDR1 is SGHNT and CDR2 is YYREEE (reference sequence). CDR3 sequence (DNA): TGTGCCAGCAGCCAAGGACAGGGGACTCATGAGCAGTTCTTC. Encoded protein: CASSQGQGTHEQFF.

The rearrangement links TRBV28 to TRBJ2-1, with TRBD2 as a possible D gene (5 bases). The germline gives CDR1 MDHEN, CDR2 SYDVKM. Trimming left V 4 bases short and J 7 bases short, with 20 bases between. This CDR3 spans 16 amino acids. The CDR3 nucleotides are TGTGCCAGCAGTTCCCTCGGAGTGGGAGCCTTGAATGAGCAGTTCTTC. It translates to CASSSLGVGALNEQFF.

The rearrangement joins TRBV2 to TRBJ2-1; the D gene is possibly TRBD2 (6 bases). V dropped 9 bases and J dropped 10 bases, with 16 bases sitting between them. This CDR3 is built from 12 residues. Germline loops: CDR1 SNHLY, CDR2 FYNNEI. CDR3 nucleotide sequence: TGTGCCAGTCTAGCGCGCGTAAGAGAGCAGTTCTTC. As protein: CASLARVREQFF.

This chain links TRBV10-1 with TRBJ1-3; D is perhaps TRBD1 (5 bases). Per the germline V gene, CDR1 is WNHNN and CDR2 is SYGVQD (reference sequence). V shed 4 bases and J shed 0 bases, with 10 bases lying between them. This CDR3 spans 15 amino acids. CDR3 in DNA: TGCGCCAGCAGTGCGGGACTTCGCTCTGGAAACACCATATATTTT. This translates into CASSAGLRSGNTIYF.

The chain carries TRBV5-1 and TRBJ2-6; a weak D match, TRBD1 (7 bases). Germline CDR1 and CDR2: SGHRS and YFSETQ. The CDR3 sequence is 16 residues long. The ends were cut back, 3 bases at V and 4 bases at J, with 14 bases in the middle. CDR3 nucleotide sequence: TGCGCCAGCAGCTCAGAGGGGGCGGGGGGGGCCAACGTCCTGACTTTC. This gives the protein CASSSEGAGGANVLTF.

The chain uses TRBV11-2 and TRBJ1-2; no definite D call. Germline assignment: CDR1 SGHAT and CDR2 FQNNGV. This CDR3 contains 14 residues. The V gene lost 6 bases and the J gene lost 3 bases, with 14 bases spanning the gap. CDR3 DNA sequence: TGTGCCAGCAGTAGAGGGAGTCAAGACTATGGCTACACCTTC. It codes for CASSRGSQDYGYTF.

The chain combines TRBV7-9 with TRBJ1-5, with 9 bases fitting TRBD1. Germline V gene data show CDR1 as SEHNR and CDR2 as FQNEAQ (reference sequence). CDR3 length: 19 residues. The V gene end was trimmed by 5 bases and the J gene end by 0 bases; junction bases not matched to a gene: 14. CDR3 sequence reads: CASSRYTDNRGPSNQPQHF. The DNA for the CDR3 is TGTGCCAGCAGCCGCTATACCGACAACAGGGGGCCTAGCAATCAGCCCCAGCATTTT.

The rearrangement links TRBV6-1 to TRBJ1-2; 10 bases match TRBD1. CDR1 and CDR2 from the germline V gene are MNHNS and SASEGT. V gave up 7 bases and J gave up 4 bases; unmatched junction bases: 6. This CDR3 is built from 14 residues. CDR3 coding DNA: TGTGCCAGCATCGGGACAGGGGTTGGCTATGGCTACACCTTC. Its translation is CASIGTGVGYGYTF.

This chain links TRBV7-2 with TRBJ2-3; D is possibly TRBD2 (6 bases). Germline loops: CDR1 SGHTA, CDR2 FQGNSA. The CDR3 consists of 15 residues. V lost 5 bases and J lost 0, with 12 bases in between. This chain's CDR3 is CASSPDYLSTDTQYF. DNA of the CDR3: TGTGCCAGCAGCCCGGACTACCTAAGCACAGATACGCAGTATTTT. Combining the CDR3 with reference TRBV7-2 and TRBJ2-3 gives the whole variable domain GAGVSQSPSNKVTEKGKDVELRCDPISGHTALYWYRQSLGQGLEFLIYFQGNSAPDKSGLPSDRFSAERTGGSVSTLTIQRTQQEDSAVYLCASSPDYLSTDTQYFGPGTRLTVL.

This chain links TRBV6-5 with TRBJ2-1; D is perhaps TRBD1 (6 bases). Per the germline V gene, CDR1 is MNHEY and CDR2 is SVGAGI. The ends were cut back, 7 bases at V and 2 bases at J, with 12 bases in the middle. The CDR3 is 14 residues long. The CDR3 bases are TGTGCCAGCACCGACAGGAACACCTACAATGAGCAGTTCTTC. It yields the protein CASTDRNTYNEQFF.

The sample holds a few counts of this clone. The chain joins TRBV7-9 to TRBJ2-7; D possibly corresponds to TRBD2 (6 bases). V dropped 2 bases and J dropped 4 bases, with 12 bases sitting between them. The germline CDR1 and CDR2 sequences are SEHNR and FQNEAQ (reference sequence). The CDR3 loop spans 14 amino acids. The CDR3 region is CASSLIPGGYEQYF. In DNA form, the CDR3 reads TGTGCCAGCAGCTTAATTCCCGGGGGTTACGAGCAGTACTTC.

The V call is TRBV28, the J call TRBJ1-5, with D hard to call. Germline V gene data show CDR1 as MDHEN and CDR2 as SYDVKM. Trimming left V 0 bases short and J 2 bases short, with 5 bases between. The CDR3 loop spans 14 amino acids. Here the CDR3 reads CASSLWQGNQPQHF. The CDR3 coding sequence is TGTGCCAGCAGTTTATGGCAGGGCAATCAGCCCCAGCATTTT. The complete variable domain, with remaining parts taken from reference TRBV28 and TRBJ1-5, reads DVKVTQSSRYLVKRTGEKVFLECVQDMDHENMFWYRQDPGLGLRLIYFSYDVKMKEKGDIPEGYSVSREKKERFSLILESASTNQTSMYLCASSLWQGNQPQHFGDGTRLSIL.

The V call is TRBV29-1, the J call TRBJ1-2; 7 bases map to TRBD1. After removal of 5 bases from V and 4 bases from J, the junction contained 7 bases not matched to a gene. This CDR3 has 13 residues. Germline V gene sequence: CDR1 SQVTM, CDR2 ANQGSEA. Here the CDR3 DNA reads TGCAGCGTTTCCCAGGGACAGTCCTATGGCTACACCTTC. This codes for CSVSQGQSYGYTF.

The rearrangement links TRBV29-1 to TRBJ2-2; 9 bases line up with TRBD2. Germline CDR1 reads SQVTM; CDR2 reads ANQGSEA. V lost 4 bases to trimming and J lost 6 bases; unmatched junction nucleotides: 9. The length of the CDR3 is 15 residues. The CDR3 loop is CSVGAAGGPSGELFF. The CDR3 bases are TGCAGCGTTGGTGCGGCGGGAGGGCCGTCCGGGGAGCTGTTTTTT.

This chain links TRBV6-5 with TRBJ1-2, with D maybe TRBD1 (5 bases). The CDR3 consists of 14 residues. V was pared by 0 bases and J by 7 bases, with 12 bases between. Germline V gene lookup returns CDR1 MNHEY and CDR2 SVGAGI. CDR3 sequence: CASSYSEGPLGYTF. Written as DNA, the CDR3 is TGTGCCAGCAGTTACTCGGAGGGGCCTCTTGGCTACACCTTC.

The chain has TRBV11-2 and TRBJ1-1; D remains ambiguous. The CDR3 contains 15 residues. Germline loops: CDR1 SGHAT, CDR2 FQNNGV. Deletions cut 2 bases from V and 1 base from J, with 11 bases between. Here the CDR3 DNA reads TGTGCCAGCAGCTTAATCCGGGGAGAGAACACTGAAGCTTTCTTT. Amino acids: CASSLIRGENTEAFF. Drawing the rest from reference TRBV11-2 and TRBJ1-1, the complete variable domain is EAGVAQSPRYKIIEKRQSVAFWCNPISGHATLYWYQQILGQGPKLLIQFQNNGVVDDSQLPKDRFSAERLKGVDSTLKIQPAKLEDSAVYLCASSLIRGENTEAFFGQGTRLTVV.

The rearrangement joins TRBV2 to TRBJ1-2, with D maybe TRBD1 (5 bases). This CDR3 has 14 residues. Per the germline V gene, CDR1 is SNHLY and CDR2 is FYNNEI. V dropped 7 bases and J dropped 4 bases, with 16 bases sitting between them. The CDR3 loop is CASTQRAGIYGYTF. DNA for the CDR3: TGTGCCAGCACCCAAAGGGCAGGGATCTATGGCTACACCTTC.

This chain joins TRBV9 and TRBJ2-7; D gene ambiguous. Trimming removed 0 bases at V and 0 bases at J, with 7 bases between. The CDR3 runs 14 residues. The germline V gene encodes CDR1 SGDLS and CDR2 YYNGEE. CDR3 residues: CASSVDPNSYEQYF. CDR3 nucleotides: TGTGCCAGCAGCGTAGATCCTAACTCCTACGAGCAGTACTTC.

This clone appeared once. The rearrangement joins TRBV19 to TRBJ1-5, with D possibly matching TRBD1 (5 bases). The V end lost 2 bases, the J end lost 4 bases, and 9 bases lay between the germline ends. Germline CDR1 reads LNHDA; CDR2 reads SQIVND (reference sequence). CDR3 size: 14 residues. CDR3 nucleotide sequence: TGTGCCAGTAGTATACGGGAGGGGAATCAGCCCCAGCATTTT. Encoded protein: CASSIREGNQPQHF.

The gene calls are TRBV5-1 and TRBJ2-3, with D perhaps TRBD2 (6 bases). The CDR3 sequence is 15 residues long. The V end lost 1 base, the J end lost 3 bases, and 12 bases lay between the germline ends. Germline CDR1 is SGHRS and CDR2 is YFSETQ. The CDR3, as DNA: TGCGCCAGCAGCTTGTTTGGGGGGTCGACAGATACGCAGTATTTT. Amino acid sequence: CASSLFGGSTDTQYF.